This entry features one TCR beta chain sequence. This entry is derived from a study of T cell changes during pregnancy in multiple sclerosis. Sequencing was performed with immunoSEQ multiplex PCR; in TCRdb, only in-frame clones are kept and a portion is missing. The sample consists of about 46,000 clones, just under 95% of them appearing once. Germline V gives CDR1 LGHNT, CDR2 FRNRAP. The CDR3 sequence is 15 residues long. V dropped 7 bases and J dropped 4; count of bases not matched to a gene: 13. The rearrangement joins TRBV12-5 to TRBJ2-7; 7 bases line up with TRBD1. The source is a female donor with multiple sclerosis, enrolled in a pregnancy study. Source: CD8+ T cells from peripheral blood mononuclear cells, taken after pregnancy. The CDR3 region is CASAPPGQNFYEQYF. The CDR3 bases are TGTGCTAGTGCCCCCCCGGGACAGAACTTTTACGAGCAGTACTTC.